The 5 T cell receptor beta chains below were found in one sample sequenced in a study of blood T cell repertoires in COVID-19. Libraries were prepared by immunoSEQ multiplex PCR; TCRdb keeps only in-frame clonotypes and omits some of them. Here the sample spans 90,000 or so clones, roughly 89% being singletons. Sequencing was performed on peripheral blood. The receptors were sampled from a woman aged 70-85 years with acute or convalescent COVID-19.

This chain connects TRBV7-2 to TRBJ2-7; 8 nucleotides match TRBD2. The CDR3 consists of 17 residues. J lost 0 bases, V lost 1 base, and 8 bases had no gene match. Germline-derived CDR1 and CDR2 are SGHTA and FQGNSA. CDR3 protein: CASSLEASGSSSYEQYF. In nucleotides, the CDR3 is TGTGCCAGCAGCTTAGAGGCTAGCGGGTCCAGCTCCTACGAGCAGTACTTC.

The chain combines TRBV15 with TRBJ2-7, with 11 bases identical to TRBD1. J was trimmed by 6 bases and V by 3 bases; bases with no gene match: 1. Germline loops: CDR1 LNHNV, CDR2 YYDKDF (reference sequence). The CDR3 is made up of 13 amino acids. The CDR3 sequence is CATSRDRGLEQYV. DNA of the CDR3: TGTGCCACCAGCAGGGACAGGGGGCTCGAGCAGTACGTC.

The rearrangement uses TRBV5-1 and TRBJ1-1, with 9 positions matching TRBD1. CDR3 length: 15 residues. Per germline, CDR1 SGHRS and CDR2 YFSETQ. V dropped 4 bases and J dropped 7; count of bases not matched to a gene: 11. The CDR3 reads CASSRGDRVDGEAFF. The CDR3 bases are TGCGCCAGCAGCCGGGGGGACAGGGTTGATGGTGAAGCTTTCTTT.

The rearrangement joins TRBV19 to TRBJ2-1, with TRBD2 matching 10 bases. The CDR3 runs 14 residues. CDR1 is LNHDA, CDR2 SQIVND, per germline (reference sequence). Trimming took 7 bases from V and 9 from J; bases not matched to a gene: 9. CDR3 sequence (DNA): TGTGCCAGTAAGTCTGAGCGGGGGGGCAGTGAGCAGTTCTTC. It yields the protein CASKSERGGSEQFF.

This chain uses TRBV6-5 with TRBJ2-5, with TRBD1 matching over 7 bases. The CDR3 consists of 16 residues. Germline values: CDR1 MNHEY, CDR2 SVGAGI. Losses at the gene ends were 6 bases for V and 2 bases for J; bases not matched to a gene: 12. CDR3: CASSYNYGTAQETQYF. In DNA, the CDR3 is TGTGCCAGCAGCTACAACTATGGGACAGCTCAAGAGACCCAGTACTTC.